These T cell receptor beta chains were read from a single sample in a study of T cells after yellow fever vaccination. TCRdb re-called the 5' RACE reads with MiXCR, one entry per CDR3 protein. The sample holds roughly 250,000 distinct CDR3 sequences, 13% seen once. Sequenced material: CD4+ T cells sorted from PBMCs, taken 45 days after the yellow fever booster vaccination. These TCRs come from a man aged 25 to 40 who received the YFV17D yellow fever vaccine. Both conserved end residues are part of each CDR3. A D gene is named only where the DNA matches it firmly. Not all rows give a size; the values are once, few, many and, for expanded clones, a class.

v_call,clone_size,d_call,j_call,cdr3_nt,cdr3_aa
TRBV20-1,many,NA,TRBJ2-5,TGCAGTGCTAGGAGATGGGAAGCAGTCGAAGAGACCCAGTACTTC,CSARRWEAVEETQYF
TRBV6-1,NA,NA,TRBJ2-3,TGTGCCAGCACCCCGGTGGGCGCAGATACGCAGTATTTT,CASTPVGADTQYF
TRBV7-9,NA,NA,TRBJ1-2,TGTGCCAGCAGCTTAGCGGGTGCGGGGACTGACCTTTATGGCTACACCTTC,CASSLAGAGTDLYGYTF
TRBV5-1,NA,TRBD2,TRBJ2-7,TGCGCCAGCAGCAGAAGAGCGGGAGGGATCTCCTACGAGCAGTACTTC,CASSRRAGGISYEQYF
TRBV5-1,NA,TRBD2,TRBJ2-7,TGCGCCAGCAGCCCTGGGACTAGCGGGGGGTACGAGCAGTACTTC,CASSPGTSGGYEQYF
TRBV6-4,NA,NA,TRBJ2-2,TGTGCCAGCAGTGACTCGTTCAGCTTGGTTGCCGGGGATCTGTTTTTT,CASSDSFSLVAGDLFF
TRBV7-6,NA,NA,TRBJ2-1,TGTGCCAGCAGCTTACCAGGTTCAAGGGGCAATGAGCAGTTCTTC,CASSLPGSRGNEQFF
TRBV15,few,TRBD1,TRBJ1-2,TGTGCCACCAGCAGAGATCTAGGACAGGGGTATGGCTACACCTTC,CATSRDLGQGYGYTF
TRBV7-9,few,TRBD2,TRBJ2-5,TGTGCCAGCAGCTTAGAAGGGAGGGGTCGCCAAGAGACCCAGTACTTC,CASSLEGRGRQETQYF
TRBV6-1,NA,NA,TRBJ1-2,TGTGCCGAACAGGGAGTCTATGGCTACACCTTC,CAEQGVYGYTF
TRBV7-9,few,NA,TRBJ2-5,TGTGCCAGCAGCTTAACCTTCCTGGGAGAGACCCAGTACTTC,CASSLTFLGETQYF
TRBV12-3/TRBV12-4,NA,NA,TRBJ2-7,TGTGCCAGTAAATCTGCGAGCTCCTACGAGCAGTACTTC,CASKSASSYEQYF
TRBV9,few,NA,TRBJ2-1,TGTGCCAGCAGCGTAGCTCCAGTTAGTGAGCAGTTCTTC,CASSVAPVSEQFF
TRBV7-2,few,NA,TRBJ2-1,TGTGCCAGCAGCTTAATTTGGCGGGGCTCCTACAATGAGCAGTTCTTC,CASSLIWRGSYNEQFF
TRBV12-3/TRBV12-4,NA,NA,TRBJ2-2,TGTGCCAGCAGTCCCGGGGTGGACACCGGGGAGCTGTTTTTT,CASSPGVDTGELFF
TRBV28,many,TRBD2,TRBJ2-7,TGTGCCAGCAGTTCCTTAGCGGGAGAGAGCGAGCAGTACTTC,CASSSLAGESEQYF
TRBV19,few,NA,TRBJ1-5,TGTGCCAGTAGGAGGGGCCAAGAGCCCCAGCATTTT,CASRRGQEPQHF
TRBV5-1,NA,NA,TRBJ1-4,TGCGCCAGCAGCACGGGTGGGGATGAAAAACTGTTTTTT,CASSTGGDEKLFF
TRBV5-4,NA,NA,TRBJ2-2,TGTGCCAGCAGCTCCCCCAGGGCCGGGGAGCTGTTTTTT,CASSSPRAGELFF
TRBV7-2,few,NA,TRBJ2-2,TGTGCCAGCAGCTTGGTGGCTCAGTTAGGCACCGGGGAGCTGTTTTTT,CASSLVAQLGTGELFF
TRBV20-1,NA,NA,TRBJ2-3,TGCAGTGCTAGCGTAATCGCGCAGTATTTT,CSASVIAQYF
TRBV7-9,NA,NA,TRBJ2-1,TGTGCCAGCAGCGTCTTGCAGGGGTATGAGCAGTTCTTC,CASSVLQGYEQFF
TRBV12-3/TRBV12-4,few,NA,TRBJ1-5,TGTGCCAGCAGGTCGCAAGAGACTTTCGGTCAGCCCCAGCATTTT,CASRSQETFGQPQHF
TRBV3-1,many,TRBD2,TRBJ2-2,TGTGCCAGCAGCGAAACTAGCGGGACACGTGGCGGGGAGCTGTTTTTT,CASSETSGTRGGELFF
TRBV5-4,NA,NA,TRBJ2-7,TGTGCCAGCAGCTTTTTACCCACGGGCTCCTACGAGCAGTACTTC,CASSFLPTGSYEQYF
TRBV4-2,few,NA,TRBJ1-1,TGTGCCAGCAGCCAGAACCCCCCAACAGGGACCCCTGAAGCTTTCTTT,CASSQNPPTGTPEAFF
TRBV12-3/TRBV12-4,many,NA,TRBJ2-1,TGTGCCAGCAGTTCGCTAGAATACAATGAGCAGTTCTTC,CASSSLEYNEQFF
TRBV20-1,few,TRBD2,TRBJ2-3,TGCAGTGCTTCTCGGACTAGCGGGGGGGCAGATACGCAGTATTTT,CSASRTSGGADTQYF
TRBV9,NA,NA,TRBJ2-1,TGTGCCAGCAGCCGCTTGGAAAATGAGCAGTTCTTC,CASSRLENEQFF
TRBV20-1,few,NA,TRBJ1-6,TGCAGTGTCGGAACCAGGGCTAATAATTCACCCCTCCACTTT,CSVGTRANNSPLHF
TRBV28,few,TRBD1,TRBJ2-7,TGTGCCATTCACAGGGGAAGTCGTTCCTACGAGCAGTACTTC,CAIHRGSRSYEQYF
TRBV11-2,few,NA,TRBJ2-1,TGTGCCAGCAGCCTCTTACGGAGGTACAATGAGCAGTTCTTC,CASSLLRRYNEQFF
TRBV29-1,few,TRBD2,TRBJ2-1,TGCAGCGGTGCGCGAGCGGGATCCCTTAACAATGAGCAGTTCTTC,CSGARAGSLNNEQFF
TRBV19,many,NA,TRBJ2-2,TGTGCCAGTATACAGGGAGGAGGCACCGGGGAGCTGTTTTTT,CASIQGGGTGELFF
TRBV20-1,few,TRBD1,TRBJ1-4,TGCAGTGCTAGAGGCGGACAGGGGGCAACTAATGAAAAACTGTTTTTT,CSARGGQGATNEKLFF
TRBV6-1,NA,TRBD1,TRBJ2-7,TGTGCCAGCAGAACAGGGGGCCCCGTTCCCTTGTACGAGCAGTACTTC,CASRTGGPVPLYEQYF
TRBV29-1,few,TRBD1,TRBJ1-1,TGCAGCGTTCGGCCCTCCGGGACAGATAACACTGAAGCTTTCTTT,CSVRPSGTDNTEAFF
TRBV7-2,NA,TRBD2,TRBJ2-5,TGTGCCAGCAGCTGGGGGGTCGGTGCGGGAGAAGAGACCCAGTACTTC,CASSWGVGAGEETQYF
TRBV20-1,NA,NA,TRBJ1-1,TGCAGTGCCCCAAGCCCCCCTTCTGAAGCTTTCTTT,CSAPSPPSEAFF
TRBV7-2,NA,NA,TRBJ1-2,TGTGCCAGCAGCGATAGGCTCGGGGGAGAATATGGCTACACCTTC,CASSDRLGGEYGYTF
TRBV4-3,many,NA,TRBJ2-2,TGCGCCAGCAGCCAAAAATCCCGGGGCTACGACACCGGGGAGCTGTTTTTT,CASSQKSRGYDTGELFF
TRBV3-1,NA,NA,TRBJ2-3,TGTGCCAGCAGCCACCTCACGCCAAGTGCAGATACGCAGTATTTT,CASSHLTPSADTQYF
TRBV6-2/TRBV6-3,few,TRBD2,TRBJ2-1,TGTGCCAGCAGTTCAGGTAGCGGGAAAATTGAGCAGTTCTTC,CASSSGSGKIEQFF
TRBV6-1,NA,NA,TRBJ2-3,TGTGCCAGCAGGCCACACCTTACCTCTAGCACAGATACGCAGTATTTT,CASRPHLTSSTDTQYF
TRBV7-9,few,NA,TRBJ2-5,TGTGCCAGCAGCTTAGCTACTTGGGTGCGGAACGGAGAGACCCAGTACTTC,CASSLATWVRNGETQYF
TRBV30,NA,TRBD2,TRBJ2-7,TGTGCCTGGAGTGTAAACTCGCTAGCGGGCTACGAGCAGTACTTC,CAWSVNSLAGYEQYF
TRBV6-6,many,NA,TRBJ2-7,TGTGCCAGCAGTCATGACAGGACCTACGAGCAGTACTTC,CASSHDRTYEQYF
TRBV23-1,NA,NA,TRBJ2-2,TGCGCCAGCAGTCACTTGCACACCGGGGAGCTGTTTTTT,CASSHLHTGELFF
TRBV18,few,NA,TRBJ2-5,TGTGCCAGCTCCCCGGAGGGGACCCAGTACTTC,CASSPEGTQYF
TRBV29-1,few,TRBD2,TRBJ2-7,TGCAGCGCATCGGGGACTAGCGGAAGCTCCTACGAGCAGTACTTC,CSASGTSGSSYEQYF
TRBV7-9,NA,NA,TRBJ2-7,TGTGCCAGCAGGACGGGGTCGGACGGGGAGCAGTACTTC,CASRTGSDGEQYF
TRBV14,NA,TRBD2,TRBJ2-5,TGTGCCAGCAGCCCCCAAAGGCCGGGACTAGCGGGAGGCGGCGAGACCCAGTACTTC,CASSPQRPGLAGGGETQYF